The clone carrying this TCR beta chain was observed a single time. Antigen specificity is unknown. This sample is drawn from a study of T cell responses to AZD1222 COVID-19 vaccine. The CDR3 runs 14 residues. V shed 0 bases and J shed 2 bases, with 7 bases lying between them. Germline V lookup: CDR1 MNHEY, CDR2 SVGAGI. The assay was immunoSEQ multiplex PCR, and TCRdb's table has in-frame clones only and misses some. The sample includes around 140,000 clones, 91% seen only once; the top ten take approximately 2.1%. Study-wide points: Only after the peak T cell response were repertoires sampled. Nearly half of spike-specific TCRs reportedly go after variant regions that carry no mutations. Females outnumbered males among donors, who were mostly white British; clonal diversity was possibly underestimated.

Second-dose intervals of approximately 4 or approximately 12 weeks were pooled. The TCR was taken from an adult who received the AZD1222 COVID-19 vaccine. The chain carries TRBV6-5 and TRBJ1-2; possible D gene TRBD1, 6 bases. Source: peripheral blood, taken 28 days after the second AZD1222 dose. Here the CDR3 DNA reads TGTGCCAGCAGTTACTCTAGGGGGAACTATGGCTACACCTTC. Its protein product is CASSYSRGNYGYTF.